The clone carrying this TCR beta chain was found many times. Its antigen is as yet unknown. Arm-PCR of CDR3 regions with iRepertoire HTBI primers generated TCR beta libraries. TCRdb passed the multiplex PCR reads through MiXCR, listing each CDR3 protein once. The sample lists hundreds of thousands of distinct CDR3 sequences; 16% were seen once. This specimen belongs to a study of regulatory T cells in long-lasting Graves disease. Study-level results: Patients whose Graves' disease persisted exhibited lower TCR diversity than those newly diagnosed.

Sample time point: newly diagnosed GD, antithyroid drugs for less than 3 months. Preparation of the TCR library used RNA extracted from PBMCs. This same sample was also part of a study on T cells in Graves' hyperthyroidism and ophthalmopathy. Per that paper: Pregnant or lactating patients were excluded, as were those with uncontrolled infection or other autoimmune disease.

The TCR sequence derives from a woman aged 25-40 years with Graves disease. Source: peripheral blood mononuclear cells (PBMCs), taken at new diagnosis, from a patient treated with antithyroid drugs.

CDR3 region: CASSPPTTGPSTDTQYF. The CDR3 DNA sequence: TGTGCCAGCAGTCCACCGACGACAGGGCCTAGCACAGATACGCAGTATTTT. This sequence joins TRBV27 and TRBJ2-3, with 7 bases aligning to TRBD1. The CDR3 spans 17 residues. Germline V gene lookup returns CDR1 MNHEY and CDR2 SMNVEV (reference sequence). V shed 5 bases, J shed 0 bases, and the junction held 11 bases outside the gene matches.